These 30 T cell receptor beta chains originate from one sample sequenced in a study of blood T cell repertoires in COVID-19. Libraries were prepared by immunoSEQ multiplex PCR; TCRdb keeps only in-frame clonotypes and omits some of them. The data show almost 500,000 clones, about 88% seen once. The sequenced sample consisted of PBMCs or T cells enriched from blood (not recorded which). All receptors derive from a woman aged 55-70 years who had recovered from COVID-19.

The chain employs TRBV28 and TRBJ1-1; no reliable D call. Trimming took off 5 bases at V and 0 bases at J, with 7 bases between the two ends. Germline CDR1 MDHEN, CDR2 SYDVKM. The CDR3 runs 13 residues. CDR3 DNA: TGTGCCAGCAGTAGCCCGATGAACACTGAAGCTTTCTTT. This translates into CASSSPMNTEAFF.

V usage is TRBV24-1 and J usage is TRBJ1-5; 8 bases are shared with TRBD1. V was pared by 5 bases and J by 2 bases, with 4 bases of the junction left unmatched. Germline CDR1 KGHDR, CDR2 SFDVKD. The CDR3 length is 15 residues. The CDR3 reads CATSGSDRGNQPQHF. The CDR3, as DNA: TGTGCCACCAGTGGGTCGGACAGGGGCAATCAGCCCCAGCATTTT.

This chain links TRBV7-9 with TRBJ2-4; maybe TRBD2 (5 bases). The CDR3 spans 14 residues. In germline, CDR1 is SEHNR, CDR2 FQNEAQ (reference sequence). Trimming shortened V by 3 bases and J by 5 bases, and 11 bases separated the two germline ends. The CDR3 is CASSLGGLQNIQYF. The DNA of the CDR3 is TGTGCCAGCAGCTTGGGCGGGCTCCAAAACATTCAGTACTTC.

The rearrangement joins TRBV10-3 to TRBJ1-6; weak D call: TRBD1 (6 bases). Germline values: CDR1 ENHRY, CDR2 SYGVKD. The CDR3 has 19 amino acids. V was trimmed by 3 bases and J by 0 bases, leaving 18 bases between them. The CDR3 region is CAISDPGQTSRSYNSPLHF. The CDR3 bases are TGTGCCATCAGTGATCCGGGACAAACCTCCCGCTCCTATAATTCACCCCTCCACTTT.

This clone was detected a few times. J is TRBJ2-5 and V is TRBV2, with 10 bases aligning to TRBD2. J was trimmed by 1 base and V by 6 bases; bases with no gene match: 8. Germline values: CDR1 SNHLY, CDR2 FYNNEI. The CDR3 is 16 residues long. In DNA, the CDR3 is TGTGCCAGCAGCCTCCGGACTAGCGGTATCCAAGAGACCCAGTACTTC. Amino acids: CASSLRTSGIQETQYF.

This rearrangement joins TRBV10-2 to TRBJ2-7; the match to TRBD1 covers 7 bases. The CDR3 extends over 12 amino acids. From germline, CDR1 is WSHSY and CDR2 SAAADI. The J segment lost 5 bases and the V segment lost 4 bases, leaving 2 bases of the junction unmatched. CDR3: CASSGGTDEQYF. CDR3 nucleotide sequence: TGCGCCAGCAGTGGGGGGACAGACGAGCAGTACTTC.

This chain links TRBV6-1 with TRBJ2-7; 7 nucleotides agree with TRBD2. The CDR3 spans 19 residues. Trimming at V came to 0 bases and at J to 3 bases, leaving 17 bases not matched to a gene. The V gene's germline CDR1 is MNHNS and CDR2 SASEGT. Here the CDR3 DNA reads TGTGCCAGCAGTGAAGCACGGGGGGACTACAGAAGAGGATACTACGAGCAGTACGTC. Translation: CASSEARGDYRRGYYEQYV.

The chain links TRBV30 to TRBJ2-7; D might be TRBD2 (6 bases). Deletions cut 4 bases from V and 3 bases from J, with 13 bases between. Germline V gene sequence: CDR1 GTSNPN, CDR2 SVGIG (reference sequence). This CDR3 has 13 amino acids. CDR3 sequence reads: CAWNRGGFYEQYF. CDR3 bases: TGTGCCTGGAATAGGGGAGGCTTCTACGAGCAGTACTTC. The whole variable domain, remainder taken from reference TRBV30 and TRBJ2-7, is SQTIHQWPATLVQPVGSPLSLECTVEGTSNPNLYWYRQAAGRGLQLLFYSVGIGQISSEVPQNLSASRPQDRQFILSSKKLLLSDSGFYLCAWNRGGFYEQYFGPGTRLTVT.

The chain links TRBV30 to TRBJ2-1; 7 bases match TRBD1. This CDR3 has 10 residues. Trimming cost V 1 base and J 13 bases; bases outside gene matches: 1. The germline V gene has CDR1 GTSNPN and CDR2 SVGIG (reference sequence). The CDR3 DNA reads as TGTGCCTGGAGTGAGGGGGCACAGTTCTTC. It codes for CAWSEGAQFF. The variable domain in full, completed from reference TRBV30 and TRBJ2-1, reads SQTIHQWPATLVQPVGSPLSLECTVEGTSNPNLYWYRQAAGRGLQLLFYSVGIGQISSEVPQNLSASRPQDRQFILSSKKLLLSDSGFYLCAWSEGAQFFGPGTRLTVL.

The CDR3 protein is CASSRGQLMNTEAFF. The CDR3 bases are TGTGCCAGCTCTAGGGGACAGCTCATGAACACTGAAGCTTTCTTT. This chain connects TRBV2 to TRBJ1-1; 7 bases align to TRBD1. The V gene end was trimmed by 8 bases and the J gene end by 0 bases; junction bases not matched to a gene: 9. The CDR3 extends over 15 amino acids. Looked up from germline, CDR1 is SNHLY and CDR2 is FYNNEI.

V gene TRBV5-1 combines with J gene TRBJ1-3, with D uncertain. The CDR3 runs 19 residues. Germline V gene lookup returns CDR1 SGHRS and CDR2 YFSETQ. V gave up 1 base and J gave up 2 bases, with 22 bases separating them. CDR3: CASSLTAFIGGGTGNTIYF. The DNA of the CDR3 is TGCGCCAGCAGCTTGACCGCGTTCATAGGCGGTGGAACTGGAAACACCATATATTTT.

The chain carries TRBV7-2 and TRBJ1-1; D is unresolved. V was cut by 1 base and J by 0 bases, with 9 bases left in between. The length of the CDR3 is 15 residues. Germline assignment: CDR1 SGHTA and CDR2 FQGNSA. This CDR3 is CASSLVRRVNTEAFF. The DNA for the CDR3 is TGTGCCAGCAGCTTAGTGCGGCGGGTGAACACTGAAGCTTTCTTT.

The CDR3 loop reads CASSPVGGPYNEQFF. The CDR3 region has the DNA TGCGCCAGCAGCCCAGTGGGAGGCCCCTACAATGAGCAGTTCTTC. V usage is TRBV5-1 and J usage is TRBJ2-1; a possible D gene is TRBD2 (6 bases). Germline V gene data show CDR1 as SGHRS and CDR2 as YFSETQ. The ends were cut back, 4 bases at V and 2 bases at J, with 13 bases in the middle. The CDR3 sequence is 15 residues long. The full variable domain, its missing parts supplied by reference TRBV5-1 and TRBJ2-1, is KAGVTQTPRYLIKTRGQQVTLSCSPISGHRSVSWYQQTPGQGLQFLFEYFSETQRNKGNFPGRFSGRQFSNSRSEMNVSTLELGDSALYLCASSPVGGPYNEQFFGPGTRLTVL.

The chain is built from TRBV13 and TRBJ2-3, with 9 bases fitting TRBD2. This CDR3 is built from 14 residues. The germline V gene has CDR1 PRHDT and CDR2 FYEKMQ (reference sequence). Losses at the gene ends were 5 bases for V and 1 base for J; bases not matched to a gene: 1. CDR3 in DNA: TGTGCCAGCAGCCGACTAGCGGGCACAGATACGCAGTATTTT. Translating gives CASSRLAGTDTQYF. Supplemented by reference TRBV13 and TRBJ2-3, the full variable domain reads AAGVIQSPRHLIKEKRETATLKCYPIPRHDTVYWYQQGPGQDPQFLISFYEKMQSDKGSIPDRFSAQQFSDYHSELNMSSLELGDSALYFCASSRLAGTDTQYFGPGTRLTVL.

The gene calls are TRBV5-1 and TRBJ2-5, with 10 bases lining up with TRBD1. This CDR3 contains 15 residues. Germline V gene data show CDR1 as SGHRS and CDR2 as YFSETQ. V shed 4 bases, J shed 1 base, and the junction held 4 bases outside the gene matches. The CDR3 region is CASSAGDRGQETQYF. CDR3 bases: TGCGCCAGCAGCGCCGGGGACAGGGGCCAAGAGACCCAGTACTTC.

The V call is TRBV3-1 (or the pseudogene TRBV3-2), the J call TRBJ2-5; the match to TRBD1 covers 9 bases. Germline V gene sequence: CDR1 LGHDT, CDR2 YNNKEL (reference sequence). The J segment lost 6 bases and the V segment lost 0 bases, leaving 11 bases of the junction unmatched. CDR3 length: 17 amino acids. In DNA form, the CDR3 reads TGTGCCAGCAGCCAAGAGTTTACAGGGGGCTTCGGGAAGACCCAGTACTTC. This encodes CASSQEFTGGFGKTQYF.

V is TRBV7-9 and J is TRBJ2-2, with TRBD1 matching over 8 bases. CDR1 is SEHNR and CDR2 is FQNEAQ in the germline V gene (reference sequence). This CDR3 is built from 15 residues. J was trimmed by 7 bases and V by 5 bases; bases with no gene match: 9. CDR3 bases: TGTGCCAGCAGCATTGACAGGGGACTTAGCGGGGAGCTGTTTTTT. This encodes CASSIDRGLSGELFF.

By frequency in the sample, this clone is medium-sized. The CDR3 loop reads CASSSRDRVENEQFF. DNA for the CDR3: TGTGCCAGCAGTTCCCGGGACAGGGTTGAGAATGAGCAGTTCTTC. The chain is built from TRBV6-1 and TRBJ2-1; 9 bases align to TRBD1. This CDR3 is built from 15 residues. The V segment lost 5 bases and the J segment 7 bases; nucleotides outside the gene matches: 9. Germline CDR1 and CDR2: MNHNS and SASEGT.

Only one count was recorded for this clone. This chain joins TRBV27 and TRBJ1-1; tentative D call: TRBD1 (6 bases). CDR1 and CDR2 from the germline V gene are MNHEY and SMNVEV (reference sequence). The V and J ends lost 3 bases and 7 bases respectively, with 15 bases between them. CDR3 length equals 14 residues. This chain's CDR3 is CASSFSGGGLEAFF. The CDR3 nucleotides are TGTGCCAGCAGTTTTTCCGGGGGGGGGCTTGAAGCTTTCTTT.

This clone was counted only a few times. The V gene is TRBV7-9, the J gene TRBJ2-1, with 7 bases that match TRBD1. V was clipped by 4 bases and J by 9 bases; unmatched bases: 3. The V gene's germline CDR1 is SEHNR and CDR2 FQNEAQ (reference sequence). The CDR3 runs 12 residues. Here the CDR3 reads CASSSTGTEQFF. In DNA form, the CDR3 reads TGTGCCAGCAGCTCGACAGGGACTGAGCAGTTCTTC.

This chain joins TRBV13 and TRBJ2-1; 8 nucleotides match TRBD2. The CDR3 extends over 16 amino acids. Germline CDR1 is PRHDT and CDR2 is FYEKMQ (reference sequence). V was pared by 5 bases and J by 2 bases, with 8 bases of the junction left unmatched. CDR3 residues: CASSPQGGGPYNEQFF. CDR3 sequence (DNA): TGTGCCAGCAGCCCCCAGGGCGGGGGGCCCTACAATGAGCAGTTCTTC.

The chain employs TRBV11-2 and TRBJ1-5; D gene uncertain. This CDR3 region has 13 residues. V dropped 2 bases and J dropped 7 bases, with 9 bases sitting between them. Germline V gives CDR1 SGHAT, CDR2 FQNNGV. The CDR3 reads CASSLRGTQPQHF. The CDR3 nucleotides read TGTGCCAGCAGCTTACGGGGTACCCAGCCCCAGCATTTT.

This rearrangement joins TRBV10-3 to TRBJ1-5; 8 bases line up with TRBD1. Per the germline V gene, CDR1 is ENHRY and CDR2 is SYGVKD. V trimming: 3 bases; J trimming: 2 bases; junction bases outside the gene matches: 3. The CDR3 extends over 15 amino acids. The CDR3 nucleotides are TGTGCCATCAGTGAAGGACAGGGAGGCAATCAGCCCCAGCATTTT. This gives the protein CAISEGQGGNQPQHF.

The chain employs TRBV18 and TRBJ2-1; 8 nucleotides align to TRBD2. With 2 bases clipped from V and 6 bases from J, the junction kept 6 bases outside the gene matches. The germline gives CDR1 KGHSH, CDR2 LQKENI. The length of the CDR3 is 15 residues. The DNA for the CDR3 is TGTGCCAGCTCACCAGGCCCGGGGGGGCCCAATGAGCAGTTCTTC. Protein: CASSPGPGGPNEQFF.

The CDR3 DNA reads TGTGCCAGCAGTTACTCGGGACAGGCAAACCTAGCCAAAAACATTCAGTACTTC. Residues: CASSYSGQANLAKNIQYF. This chain joins TRBV6-2 or TRBV6-3 and TRBJ2-4, with 8 bases aligning to TRBD1. The CDR3 is 18 residues long. Germline lookup yields CDR1 MNHEY and CDR2 SVGEGT. V gave up 0 bases and J gave up 0 bases; unmatched junction bases: 7.

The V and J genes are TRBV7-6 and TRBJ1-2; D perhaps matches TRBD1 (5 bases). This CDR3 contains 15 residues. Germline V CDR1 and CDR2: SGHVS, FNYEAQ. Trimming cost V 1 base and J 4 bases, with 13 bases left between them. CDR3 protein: CASSLGSGHGYGYTF. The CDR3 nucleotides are TGTGCCAGCAGCTTAGGTTCCGGACATGGCTATGGCTACACCTTC.

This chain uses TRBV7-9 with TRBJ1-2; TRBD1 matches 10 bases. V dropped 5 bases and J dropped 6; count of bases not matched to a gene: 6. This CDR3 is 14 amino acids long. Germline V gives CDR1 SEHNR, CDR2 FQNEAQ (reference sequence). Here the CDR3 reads CASSQGTGDDGYTF. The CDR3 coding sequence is TGTGCCAGCAGCCAGGGGACAGGGGACGATGGCTACACCTTC. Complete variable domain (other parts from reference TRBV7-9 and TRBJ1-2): DTGVSQNPRHKITKRGQNVTFRCDPISEHNRLYWYRQTLGQGPEFLTYFQNEAQLEKSRLLSDRFSAERPKGSFSTLEIQRTEQGDSAMYLCASSQGTGDDGYTFGSGTRLTVV.

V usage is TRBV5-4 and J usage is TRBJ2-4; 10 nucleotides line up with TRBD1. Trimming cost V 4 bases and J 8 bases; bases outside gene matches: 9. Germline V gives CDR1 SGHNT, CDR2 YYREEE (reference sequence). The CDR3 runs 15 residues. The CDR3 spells CASSTKAGQGHIQYF. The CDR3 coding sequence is TGTGCCAGCAGCACAAAGGCGGGACAGGGGCACATTCAGTACTTC.

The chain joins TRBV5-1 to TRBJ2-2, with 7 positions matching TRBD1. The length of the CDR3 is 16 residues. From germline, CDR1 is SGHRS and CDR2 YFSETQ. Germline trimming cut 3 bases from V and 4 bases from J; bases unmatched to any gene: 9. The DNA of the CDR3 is TGCGCCAGCAGCTATCTACAGGGGTTCACCACCGGGGAGCTGTTTTTT. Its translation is CASSYLQGFTTGELFF.

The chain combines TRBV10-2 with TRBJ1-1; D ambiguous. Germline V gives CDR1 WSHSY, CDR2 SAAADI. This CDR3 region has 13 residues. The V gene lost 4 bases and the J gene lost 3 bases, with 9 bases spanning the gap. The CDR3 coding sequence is TGCGCCAGCAGTGTCAGTCCCGACACTGAAGCTTTCTTT. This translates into CASSVSPDTEAFF.